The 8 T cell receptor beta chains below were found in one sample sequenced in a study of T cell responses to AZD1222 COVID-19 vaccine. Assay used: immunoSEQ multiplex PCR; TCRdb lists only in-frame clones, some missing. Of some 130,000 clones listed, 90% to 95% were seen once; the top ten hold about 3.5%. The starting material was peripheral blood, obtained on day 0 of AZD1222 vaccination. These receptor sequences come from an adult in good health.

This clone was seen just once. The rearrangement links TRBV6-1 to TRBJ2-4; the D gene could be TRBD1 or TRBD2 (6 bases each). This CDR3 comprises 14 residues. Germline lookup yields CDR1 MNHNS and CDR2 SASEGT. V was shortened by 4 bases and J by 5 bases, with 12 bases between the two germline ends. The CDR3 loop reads CASSGYREENIQYF. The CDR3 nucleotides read TGTGCCAGCAGTGGTTACAGGGAGGAAAACATTCAGTACTTC.

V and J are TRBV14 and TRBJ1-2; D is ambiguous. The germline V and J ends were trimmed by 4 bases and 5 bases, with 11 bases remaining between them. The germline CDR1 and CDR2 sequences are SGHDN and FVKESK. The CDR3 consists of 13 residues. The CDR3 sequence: CASSLTLIYGYTF. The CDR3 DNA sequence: TGTGCCAGCAGCCTGACCCTTATTTATGGCTACACCTTC.

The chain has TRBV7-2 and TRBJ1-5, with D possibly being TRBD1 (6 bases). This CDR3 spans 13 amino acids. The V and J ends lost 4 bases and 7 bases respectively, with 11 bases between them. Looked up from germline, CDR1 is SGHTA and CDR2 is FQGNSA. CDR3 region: CASSSQGHQPQHF. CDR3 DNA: TGTGCCAGCAGCTCACAGGGCCACCAGCCCCAGCATTTT.

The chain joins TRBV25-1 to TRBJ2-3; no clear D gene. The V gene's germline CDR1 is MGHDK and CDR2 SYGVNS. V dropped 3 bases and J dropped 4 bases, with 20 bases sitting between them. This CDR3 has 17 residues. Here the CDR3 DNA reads TGTGCCAGCAGTGACCTGGGTCTTCTTTGGGGTTCAGATACGCAGTATTTT. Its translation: CASSDLGLLWGSDTQYF.

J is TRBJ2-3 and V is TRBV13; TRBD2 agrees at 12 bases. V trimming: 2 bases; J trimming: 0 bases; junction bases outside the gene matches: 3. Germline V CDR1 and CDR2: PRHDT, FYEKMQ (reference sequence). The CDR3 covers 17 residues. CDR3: CASSLRTSGVSTDTQYF. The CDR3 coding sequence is TGTGCCAGCAGCTTAAGGACTAGCGGGGTTAGCACAGATACGCAGTATTTT.

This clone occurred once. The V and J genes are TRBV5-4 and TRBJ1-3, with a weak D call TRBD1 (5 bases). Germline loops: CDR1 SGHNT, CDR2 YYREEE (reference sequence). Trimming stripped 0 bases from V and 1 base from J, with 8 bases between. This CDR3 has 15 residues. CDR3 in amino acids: CASSLEPGSGNTIYF. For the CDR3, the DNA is TGTGCCAGCAGCTTGGAACCAGGGTCTGGAAACACCATATATTTT.

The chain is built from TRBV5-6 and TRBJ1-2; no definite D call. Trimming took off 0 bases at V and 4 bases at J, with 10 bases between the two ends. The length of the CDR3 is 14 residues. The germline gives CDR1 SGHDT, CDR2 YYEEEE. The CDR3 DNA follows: TGTGCCAGCAGCTTGGACCTGGGGATCTATGGCTACACCTTC. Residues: CASSLDLGIYGYTF.

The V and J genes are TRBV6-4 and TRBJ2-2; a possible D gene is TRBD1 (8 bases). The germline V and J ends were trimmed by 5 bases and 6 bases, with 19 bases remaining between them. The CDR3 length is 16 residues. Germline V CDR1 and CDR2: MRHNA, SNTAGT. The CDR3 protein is CASSLRQGRVAGELFF. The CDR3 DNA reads TGTGCCAGCAGTCTCAGACAGGGGAGGGTAGCCGGGGAGCTGTTTTTT.